This T cell receptor (beta chain) was identified in a study of OX40 agonist ivuxolimab in advanced cancers. Some background on the complete study: Ivuxolimab, which targeted the costimulatory receptor OX40 (CD134), was an agonistic, fully human IgG2 monoclonal antibody. Intravenous ivuxolimab was administered to patients every 2 weeks at six dose levels: 0.01, 0.1, 0.3, 1.5, 3 and 10 mg/kg. Of the roughly 53 patients in dose escalation, about 20 had hepatocellular carcinoma, some 15 had melanoma, 9 had renal cell carcinoma and 9 had head and neck cancer. A male proportion of nearly 85% and a mean age of about 60 years, ranging from roughly 23 to 79, were recorded for the dose-escalation cohort. Prior anti-PD-1, anti-PD-L1 or anti-CTLA-4 therapy was permitted, and checkpoint inhibitors had been received by about 36% of dose-escalation patients. Three dose-escalation patients achieved partial responses, one with hepatocellular carcinoma and two with cutaneous melanoma. The point of sequencing TCRbeta in the periphery was to test whether ivuxolimab changed TCR sequence diversity and drove clonal T-cell expansion. The paper describes the monotherapy dose-escalation part (N of about 54 patients) of the phase I trial of ivuxolimab.

Findings and caveats that apply to the study as a whole: After ivuxolimab, expanded clones were on average more numerous among CD8+ T cells than among CD4+ T cells. In partial responders in the 0.1-3.0 mg/kg groups, normalized peripheral clonal expansion was found to be among the lowest, especially among CD8+ T cells. Low levels of normalized T-cell clonal expansion were also seen in some patients who did not respond. At doses of 0.1 to 3.0 mg/kg, clonal expansion of both CD4+ and CD8+ T cells in blood was seen between baseline and week 6. Which antigens the clonally expanded peripheral T cells were specific for was not determined.

The V end loses 1 base and the J end loses 9 bases, and a stretch of 14 bases separates them. The CDR3 contains 14 residues, cysteine and phenylalanine counted. Only the CDR3 region is kept as DNA, spanning 42 bases read in frame from base 1. CDR1 and CDR2 are read off the germline V gene (reference sequence) as SGHKS and YYEKEE. Comments on this clone: The antigen this receptor binds is unknown. No much larger clone exists at a distance of one base, and base qualities are not known.

Patients with a history of autoimmune disease or receiving systemic immunosuppression were excluded from the trial. Peripheral blood for TCR sequencing was collected from all dose cohorts at baseline, on cycle 4 day 1, and on cycle 7 day 1. The samples were taken from a phase I, first-in-human, multicenter, open-label dose-escalation trial of ivuxolimab. Adults with locally advanced or metastatic head and neck squamous cell, hepatocellular, melanoma or renal cell carcinoma were enrolled in the trial. CD4+ and CD8+ T cells were sorted separately from peripheral blood before TCR sequencing. Genomic DNA was extracted from sorted cells for sequencing of the TCRbeta CDR3 region. The immunoSEQ Assay was used for sequencing of TCRbeta CDR3 regions. The table comes from immuneACCESS by way of TCRdb, which keeps in-frame sequences with V and J called. Part of the clones is missing from these tables; in studies checked, under half for an unresolved V gene and the rest for unknown reasons. Across this sample there are roughly 60,000 clones, with about 89% seen only once. The ten top clones hold more than 13% of the sample.

The material was CD4+ or CD8+ T cells sorted from blood, obtained in a trial of the OX40 agonist ivuxolimab. This sequence was found in an adult with an advanced solid tumor such as melanoma, head and neck, liver or kidney cancer. The V gene is TRBV5-5 and the J gene is TRBJ1-5; the D segment could be TRBD1, given 6 matching bases. The CDR3 region reads CASSLWGHESPQHF. The DNA sequence reads TGTGCCAGCAGCTTGTGGGGGCATGAGTCGCCCCAGCATTTT.